The sequence of this T cell receptor (beta chain) was determined in a study of breast tumors, draining lymph nodes, adjacent tissues. TCRdb itself ran the multiplex PCR reads through MiXCR, one entry per CDR3 protein. The sample lists about 200,000 distinct CDR3 sequences; around a third were seen once. Germline V gene sequence: CDR1 SQVTM, CDR2 ANQGSEA. The V end was cut by 7 bases, the J end by 5 bases, with 17 bases between. This CDR3 has 13 amino acids. Samples came from axillary lymph nodes draining the breast cancer. Findings and caveats of the study: Tumor and nontumor repertoires were significantly more similar in luminal-like than in basal-like breast cancer. Tumor repertoires ranked between lymph nodes and nontumor tissue in diversity, with V and J gene preferences. Tumor T cell lymph node origin was a supported hypothesis, not proven. The data were judged consistent with most tumor T cells coming from lymph node and expanding in tumor.

This clonotype was detected many times. The antigen is undetermined. This TCR was sampled from a female donor with breast cancer. Some clones in this sample may be carry-over from other donors' samples. The chain combines TRBV29-1 with TRBJ2-5; tentatively, D is TRBD1 (6 bases). Sequencing used axillary lymph node tissue. As DNA, the CDR3 is TGCAGCGCACGTAGGGACACCGGTGAGACCCAGTACTTC. Its protein product is CSARRDTGETQYF.